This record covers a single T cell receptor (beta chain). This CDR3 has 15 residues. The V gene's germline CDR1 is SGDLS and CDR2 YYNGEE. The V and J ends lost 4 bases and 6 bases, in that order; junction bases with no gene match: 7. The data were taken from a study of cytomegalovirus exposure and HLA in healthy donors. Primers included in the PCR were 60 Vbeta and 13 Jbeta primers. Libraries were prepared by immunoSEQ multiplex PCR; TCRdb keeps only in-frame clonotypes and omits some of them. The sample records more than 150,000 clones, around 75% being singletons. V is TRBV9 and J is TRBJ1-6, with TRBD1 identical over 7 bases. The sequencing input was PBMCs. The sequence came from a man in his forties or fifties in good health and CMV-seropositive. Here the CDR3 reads CASSRSQGGNSPLHF. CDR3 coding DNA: TGTGCCAGCAGCCGCTCGCAGGGGGGTAATTCACCCCTCCACTTT. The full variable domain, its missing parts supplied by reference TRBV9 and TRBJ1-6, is DSGVTQTPKHLITATGQRVTLRCSPRSGDLSVYWYQQSLDQGLQFLIQYYNGEERAKGNILERFSAQQFPDLHSELNLSSLELGDSALYFCASSRSQGGNSPLHFGNGTRLTVT.